These 32 T cell receptor beta chains came from one sample sequenced in a study of blood T cell repertoires in COVID-19. TCRdb's copy holds only in-frame clones and misses some; the assay was immunoSEQ multiplex PCR. The repertoire holds approximately 160,000 clones, about 83% seen once, with roughly 7.1% in the top ten. The sequenced sample was peripheral blood. The source is a man between 35 and 55 years old who had recovered from COVID-19.

The chain uses TRBV24-1 and TRBJ2-3; 7 bases line up with TRBD2. The V gene's germline CDR1 is KGHDR and CDR2 SFDVKD. This CDR3 is built from 15 residues. J was trimmed by 2 bases and V by 3 bases; bases with no gene match: 4. The CDR3 nucleotides are TGTGCCACCAGTGATGGAGCGGGAACCACAGATACGCAGTATTTT. Encoded protein: CATSDGAGTTDTQYF.

The genes are TRBV6-6 and TRBJ1-2, with no clear D. The CDR3 loop spans 13 amino acids. Per germline, CDR1 MNHNY and CDR2 SVGAGI (reference sequence). Between the trimmed V and J ends, which lost 5 bases and 0 bases, there was a span of 7 bases. The CDR3 DNA is TGTGCCAGCAGTATGCCAGCTAACTATGGCTACACCTTC. It specifies CASSMPANYGYTF.

The genes are TRBV11-2 and TRBJ2-3; 7 bases fit TRBD2. Germline V lookup: CDR1 SGHAT, CDR2 FQNNGV. The CDR3 length is 15 residues. Trimming at V came to 4 bases and at J to 0 bases, leaving 4 bases not matched to a gene. The CDR3 spells CASSYGGSSTDTQYF. CDR3 in DNA: TGTGCCAGCAGCTATGGCGGGAGCAGCACAGATACGCAGTATTTT.

This sequence joins TRBV6-1 and TRBJ2-3, with 10 bases that match TRBD1. There are 16 residues in the CDR3. The germline gives CDR1 MNHNS, CDR2 SASEGT. Unmatched junction bases numbered 7, after V lost 4 bases and J lost 3 bases. The CDR3 loop is CASSAFPGQGTDTQYF. CDR3 DNA: TGTGCCAGCAGTGCCTTTCCGGGACAGGGGACAGATACGCAGTATTTT.

The V call is TRBV10-3, the J call TRBJ1-2; D is perhaps TRBD1 (5 bases). Germline CDR1 is ENHRY and CDR2 is SYGVKD. V lost 6 bases to trimming and J lost 5 bases, with 16 bases between them. The CDR3 contains 14 residues. The CDR3 loop reads CAIRPPGGMYGYTF. The CDR3 DNA reads as TGTGCCATCAGGCCCCCCGGGGGGATGTATGGCTACACCTTC.

This clone is a singleton in its sample. The genes are TRBV7-8 and TRBJ1-1, with D possibly matching TRBD1 (6 bases). Looked up from germline, CDR1 is SGHVS and CDR2 is FQNEAQ. V gave up 8 bases and J gave up 10 bases, with 14 bases separating them. CDR3 length equals 11 residues. This CDR3 is CASERGGRAFF. The CDR3 nucleotides read TGTGCCAGCGAGAGGGGGGGGAGAGCTTTCTTT.

To note about this clone: Other DNA sequences within the sample encode an identical CDR3. This chain links TRBV4-3 with TRBJ2-1, with no clear D. Germline V gene sequence: CDR1 LGHNA, CDR2 YSLEER. V was shortened by 1 base and J by 1 base, with 5 bases between the two germline ends. The CDR3 loop spans 14 amino acids. CDR3: CASSQATSYNEQFF. As DNA, the CDR3 is TGCGCCAGCAGCCAAGCAACATCCTACAATGAGCAGTTCTTC.

The chain recombines TRBV2 with TRBJ2-2; no reliable D call. CDR3 size: 15 residues. Germline loops: CDR1 SNHLY, CDR2 FYNNEI. The V and J ends lost 0 bases and 4 bases respectively, with 9 bases between them. DNA of the CDR3: TGTGCCAGCAGTGAAGCGCGTGCTGGCACCGGGGAGCTGTTTTTT. Encoded protein: CASSEARAGTGELFF.

The chain combines TRBV2 with TRBJ2-7; 8 bases match TRBD1. V was pared by 8 bases and J by 3 bases, with 6 bases of the junction left unmatched. In germline, CDR1 is SNHLY, CDR2 FYNNEI. This CDR3 spans 13 amino acids. The CDR3 nucleotides are TGTGCCAGCGGGGCAGACAGGGGCTACGAGCAGTACTTC. This sequence encodes CASGADRGYEQYF.

The gene calls are TRBV4-2 and TRBJ2-3; the D gene is possibly TRBD1 (6 bases). The V gene's germline CDR1 is LGHNA and CDR2 YNFKEQ. Trimming took off 4 bases at V and 4 bases at J, with 21 bases between the two ends. The length of the CDR3 is 17 residues. In DNA, the CDR3 is TGTGCCAGCAGCCTTAGGACAAAAGGGACAATTCCAGATACGCAGTATTTT. It yields the protein CASSLRTKGTIPDTQYF.

This chain links TRBV11-2 with TRBJ2-6; maybe TRBD1 (6 bases). CDR3 size: 16 residues. The V gene's germline CDR1 is SGHAT and CDR2 FQNNGV. With 1 base removed from V and 2 bases from J, the gap between germline ends came to 9 bases. Written as DNA, the CDR3 is TGTGCCAGCAGCTTAGTCCAGGGGACTGGGGCCAACGTCCTGACTTTC. As protein: CASSLVQGTGANVLTF.

The V call is TRBV11-1, the J call TRBJ1-1; D remains ambiguous. The CDR3 is 15 amino acids. Germline V gene data show CDR1 as SGHAT and CDR2 as FQDESV (reference sequence). V lost 2 bases, J lost 4 bases, and 14 bases lay in between. CDR3 in DNA: TGTGCCAGCAGCTTAATCAACGAGGGCGGCACTGAAGCTTTCTTT. This gives the protein CASSLINEGGTEAFF.

Within the sample, this clone is medium-sized. The chain uses TRBV6-2 or TRBV6-3 and TRBJ2-7; 8 nucleotides agree with TRBD2. CDR3 length: 14 amino acids. V shed 2 bases, J shed 0 bases, and the junction held 0 bases outside the gene matches. The germline CDR1 and CDR2 sequences are MNHEY and SVGEGT. This chain's CDR3 is CASSYGTSSYEQYF. CDR3 DNA: TGTGCCAGCAGTTACGGGACTAGCTCCTACGAGCAGTACTTC.

The chain employs TRBV4-1 and TRBJ1-4, with D maybe TRBD1 (5 bases). There are 12 residues in the CDR3. With 6 bases removed from V and 7 bases from J, the gap between germline ends came to 9 bases. Germline V gene data show CDR1 as MGHRA and CDR2 as YSYEKL. The CDR3 reads CASRWQGEKLFF. The DNA for the CDR3 is TGCGCCAGCAGGTGGCAGGGTGAAAAACTGTTTTTT.

V and J are TRBV7-2 and TRBJ2-1; TRBD2 might be the D (5 bases). V was cut by 4 bases and J by 6 bases, with 13 bases left in between. This CDR3 region has 14 residues. Germline lookup yields CDR1 SGHTA and CDR2 FQGNSA. The CDR3 region is CASSSSWTSNEQFF. The CDR3, as DNA: TGTGCCAGCAGCTCCAGCTGGACTTCCAATGAGCAGTTCTTC.

This rearrangement joins TRBV27 to TRBJ1-1; D is ambiguous. The CDR3 is made up of 16 amino acids. The V end lost 5 bases, the J end lost 3 bases, and 19 bases lay between the germline ends. The germline CDR1 and CDR2 sequences are MNHEY and SMNVEV (reference sequence). CDR3 loop: CASSAQSSEADTEAFF. The CDR3 DNA follows: TGTGCCAGCAGTGCCCAATCCTCGGAAGCGGACACTGAAGCTTTCTTT.

Regarding this clone: This specimen includes other DNA sequences encoding the same CDR3. The rearrangement uses TRBV9 and TRBJ2-1, with 13 bases that match TRBD2. Germline V gene data show CDR1 as SGDLS and CDR2 as YYNGEE. CDR3 length: 15 amino acids. J was trimmed by 5 bases and V by 3 bases; bases with no gene match: 2. This chain's CDR3 is CASSDGLAGDNEQFF. CDR3 bases: TGTGCCAGCAGCGACGGACTAGCGGGGGACAATGAGCAGTTCTTC.

The chain combines TRBV29-1 with TRBJ2-7; 7 bases line up with TRBD2. Germline V CDR1 and CDR2: SQVTM, ANQGSEA. CDR3 size: 14 residues. The junction had 10 bases not matched to a gene; V was cut back by 6 bases and J by 2 bases. In DNA, the CDR3 is TGCAGCGTAAAAGCCGGGCTAGCGGCCTACGAGCAGTACTTC. It encodes CSVKAGLAAYEQYF.

The V call is TRBV24-1, the J call TRBJ2-3, with 8 bases that match TRBD2. V was clipped by 10 bases and J by 5 bases; unmatched bases: 10. The germline V gene has CDR1 KGHDR and CDR2 SFDVKD. The CDR3 has 14 residues. This chain's CDR3 is CATTGREGQDTQYF. For the CDR3, the DNA is TGTGCCACAACGGGACGGGAGGGCCAAGATACGCAGTATTTT.

The V gene is TRBV6-4, the J gene TRBJ2-7; 12 bases map to TRBD2. Per the germline V gene, CDR1 is MRHNA and CDR2 is SNTAGT. The length of the CDR3 is 17 residues. V shed 2 bases, J shed 0 bases, and the junction held 5 bases outside the gene matches. This chain's CDR3 is CASSDLGLAGSSYEQYF. CDR3 coding DNA: TGTGCCAGCAGTGACCTGGGACTAGCGGGTTCCTCCTACGAGCAGTACTTC.

The chain uses TRBV5-1 and TRBJ1-1; TRBD1 is a possible D gene (5 bases). Per the germline V gene, CDR1 is SGHRS and CDR2 is YFSETQ. Deletions cut 0 bases from V and 4 bases from J, with 13 bases between. The CDR3 length is 15 residues. In DNA, the CDR3 is TGCGCCAGCAGCTTGGTGGCAGGGTTGGTCACTGAAGCTTTCTTT. Protein product: CASSLVAGLVTEAFF. Looking up the rest from reference TRBV5-1 and TRBJ1-1 gives the full variable domain: KAGVTQTPRYLIKTRGQQVTLSCSPISGHRSVSWYQQTPGQGLQFLFEYFSETQRNKGNFPGRFSGRQFSNSRSEMNVSTLELGDSALYLCASSLVAGLVTEAFFGQGTRLTVV.

V gene TRBV21-1 combines with J gene TRBJ1-4; TRBD1, the D gene given by the table, was not confirmed from the DNA. TRBV21-1 is tagged as a pseudogene. This CDR3 is 17 amino acids long. This CDR3 reads CASSKVSGQGKNEKLFF. The CDR3 DNA follows: TGTGCCAGCAGCAAAGTGTCCGGACAGGGCAAAAATGAAAAACTGTTTTTT.

V and J are TRBV9 and TRBJ1-2; 7 bases are a match to TRBD1. The CDR3 length is 14 residues. Germline trimming cut 4 bases from V and 4 bases from J; bases unmatched to any gene: 7. Germline loops: CDR1 SGDLS, CDR2 YYNGEE. CDR3 region: CASSQQGPPYGYTF. The CDR3 bases are TGTGCCAGCAGCCAACAGGGGCCTCCCTATGGCTACACCTTC.

The V call is TRBV19, the J call TRBJ1-5; 10 nucleotides line up with TRBD1. The V gene end was trimmed by 7 bases and the J gene end by 6 bases; junction bases not matched to a gene: 9. The CDR3 runs to 15 residues. Germline assignment: CDR1 LNHDA and CDR2 SQIVND (reference sequence). CDR3 sequence: CASIQTGTGVQPQHF. As DNA, the CDR3 is TGTGCCAGTATTCAAACCGGGACAGGGGTTCAGCCCCAGCATTTT. Using reference TRBV19 and TRBJ1-5 for the parts outside the CDR3, the full variable domain is DGGITQSPKYLFRKEGQNVTLSCEQNLNHDAMYWYRQDPGQGLRLIYYSQIVNDFQKGDIAEGYSVSREKKESFPLTVTSAQKNPTAFYLCASIQTGTGVQPQHFGDGTRLSIL.

The rearrangement joins TRBV4-3 to TRBJ2-7; 11 bases map to TRBD2. The CDR3 consists of 18 residues. Germline-derived CDR1 and CDR2 are LGHNA and YSLEER. The trim removed 1 base at V and 2 bases at J, leaving 10 bases unmatched. The CDR3 coding sequence is TGCGCCAGCAGCCAAGCAGCGGTCGCTAGCGGGAGGCCCTACGAGCAGTACTTC. This translates into CASSQAAVASGRPYEQYF.

The V gene is TRBV11-2, the J gene TRBJ2-7; weak D call: TRBD2 (5 bases). Trimming removed 1 base from V and 3 bases from J, with 10 bases in between. The V gene's germline CDR1 is SGHAT and CDR2 FQNNGV. There are 14 residues in the CDR3. In nucleotides, the CDR3 is TGTGCCAGCAGCTTAGCGCGGGCCTTCTACGAGCAGTACTTC. Protein: CASSLARAFYEQYF.

This clone showed up just once. As DNA, the CDR3 is TGTGCCAGCAGCTCCAAGGAGGCTAGCGGGGGGGAGGAGCAGTTCTTC. Its translation is CASSSKEASGGEEQFF. This chain uses TRBV11-2 with TRBJ2-1; 12 bases are shared with TRBD2. CDR1 and CDR2 from the germline V gene are SGHAT and FQNNGV. V lost 4 bases, J lost 10 bases, and 11 bases stayed unmatched. The CDR3 consists of 16 residues.

The chain carries TRBV7-9 and TRBJ1-6, with 9 bases lining up with TRBD1. CDR1 and CDR2 (germline): SEHNR, FQNEAQ (reference sequence). The V gene end was trimmed by 2 bases and the J gene end by 7 bases; junction bases not matched to a gene: 9. This CDR3 spans 17 amino acids. Here the CDR3 reads CASSLSLGGTGNSPLHF. The CDR3 coding sequence is TGTGCCAGCAGCTTATCCCTGGGGGGGACAGGGAATTCACCCCTCCACTTT. The full variable domain, in which reference TRBV7-9 and TRBJ1-6 provide the parts outside the CDR3, is DTGVSQNPRHKITKRGQNVTFRCDPISEHNRLYWYRQTLGQGPEFLTYFQNEAQLEKSRLLSDRFSAERPKGSFSTLEIQRTEQGDSAMYLCASSLSLGGTGNSPLHFGNGTRLTVT.

CDR3 in amino acids: CASTPGSVYGYTF. The CDR3 nucleotides read TGTGCCAGCACCCCGGGGTCCGTCTATGGCTACACCTTC. The chain employs TRBV3-1 (or the pseudogene TRBV3-2) and TRBJ1-2, with unresolved D. The germline V and J ends were trimmed by 7 bases and 4 bases, with 13 bases remaining between them. Germline lookup yields CDR1 LGHDT and CDR2 YNNKEL (reference sequence). This CDR3 is 13 amino acids long.

This clone was counted once. The chain links TRBV6-4 to TRBJ2-7; D is perhaps TRBD2 (5 bases). Per the germline V gene, CDR1 is MRHNA and CDR2 is SNTAGT. V dropped 3 bases and J dropped 2 bases, with 14 bases sitting between them. This CDR3 is 15 amino acids long. CDR3 protein: CASSEKDGETYEQYF. CDR3 nucleotide sequence: TGTGCCAGCAGTGAGAAGGACGGGGAAACCTACGAGCAGTACTTC.

This clone was detected only a few times. The rearrangement joins TRBV19 to TRBJ1-1; D unclear. The germline V gene encodes CDR1 LNHDA and CDR2 SQIVND (reference sequence). Trimming stripped 7 bases from V and 4 bases from J, with 10 bases between. CDR3 length: 12 amino acids. The CDR3 nucleotides are TGTGCCAGTACCTTGCGGGGCACTGAAGCTTTCTTT. Residues: CASTLRGTEAFF.

The V call is TRBV7-6, the J call TRBJ2-1; 12 bases agree with TRBD2. Trimming took 0 bases from V and 4 from J; bases not matched to a gene: 13. This CDR3 has 20 amino acids. Per germline, CDR1 SGHVS and CDR2 FNYEAQ. CDR3 loop: CASSLAGWATGTSGYNEQFF. The DNA for the CDR3 is TGTGCCAGCAGCTTAGCTGGGTGGGCAACCGGGACTAGCGGGTACAATGAGCAGTTCTTC.